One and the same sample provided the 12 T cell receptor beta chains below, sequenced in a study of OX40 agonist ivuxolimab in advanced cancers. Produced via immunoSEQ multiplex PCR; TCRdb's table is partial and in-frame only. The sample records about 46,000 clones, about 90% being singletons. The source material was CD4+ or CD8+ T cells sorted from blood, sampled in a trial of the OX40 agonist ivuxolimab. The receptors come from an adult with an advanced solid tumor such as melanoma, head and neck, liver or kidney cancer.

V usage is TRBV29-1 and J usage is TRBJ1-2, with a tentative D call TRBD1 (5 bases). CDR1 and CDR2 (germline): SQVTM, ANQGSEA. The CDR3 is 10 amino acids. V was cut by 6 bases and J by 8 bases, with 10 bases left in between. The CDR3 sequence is CSVRQTGYTF. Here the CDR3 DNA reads TGCAGCGTCAGACAGACAGGCTACACCTTC. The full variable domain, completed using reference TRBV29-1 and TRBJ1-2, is SAVISQKPSRDICQRGTSLTIQCQVDSQVTMMFWYRQQPGQSLTLIATANQGSEATYESGFVIDKFPISRPNLTFSTLTVSNMSPEDSSIYLCSVRQTGYTFGSGTRLTVV.

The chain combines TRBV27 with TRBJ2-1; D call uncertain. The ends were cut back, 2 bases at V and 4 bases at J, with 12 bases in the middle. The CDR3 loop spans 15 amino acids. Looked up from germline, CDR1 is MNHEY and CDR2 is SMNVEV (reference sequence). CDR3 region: CASSLLAEPYNEQFF. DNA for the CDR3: TGTGCCAGCAGTTTACTGGCAGAACCATACAATGAGCAGTTCTTC.

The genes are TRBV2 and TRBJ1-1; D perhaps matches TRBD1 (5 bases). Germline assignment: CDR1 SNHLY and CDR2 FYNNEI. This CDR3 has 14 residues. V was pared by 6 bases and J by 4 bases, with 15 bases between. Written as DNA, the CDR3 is TGTGCCAGCAGGGAACGCCAGGGAACCACTGAAGCTTTCTTT. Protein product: CASRERQGTTEAFF.

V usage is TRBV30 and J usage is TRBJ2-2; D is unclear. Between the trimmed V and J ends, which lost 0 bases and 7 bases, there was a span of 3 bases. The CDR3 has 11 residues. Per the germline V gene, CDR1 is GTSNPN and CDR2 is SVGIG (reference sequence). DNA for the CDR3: TGTGCCTGGAGTGTAGGCGGGGAGCTGTTTTTT. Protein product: CAWSVGGELFF.

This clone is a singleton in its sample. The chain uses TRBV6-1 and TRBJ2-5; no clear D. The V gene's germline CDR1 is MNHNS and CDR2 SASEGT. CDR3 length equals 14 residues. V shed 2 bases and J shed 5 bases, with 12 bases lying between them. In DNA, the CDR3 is TGTGCCAGCAGTGAATCGGGTATTTTGGAGACCCAGTACTTC. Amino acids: CASSESGILETQYF.

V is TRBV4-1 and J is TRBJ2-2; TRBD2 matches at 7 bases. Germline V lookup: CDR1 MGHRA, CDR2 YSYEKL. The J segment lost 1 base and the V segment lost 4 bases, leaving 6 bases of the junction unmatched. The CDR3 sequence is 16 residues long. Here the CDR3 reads CASSLRGGGNTGELFF. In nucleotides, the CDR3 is TGCGCCAGCAGCCTAAGGGGCGGGGGGAACACCGGGGAGCTGTTTTTT.

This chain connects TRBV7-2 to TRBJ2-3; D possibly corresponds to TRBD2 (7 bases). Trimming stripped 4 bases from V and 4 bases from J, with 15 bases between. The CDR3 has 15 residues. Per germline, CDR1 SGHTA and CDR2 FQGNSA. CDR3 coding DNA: TGTGCCAGCAGCTGGAGTGGGGGGGCGGCAGATACGCAGTATTTT. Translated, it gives CASSWSGGAADTQYF.

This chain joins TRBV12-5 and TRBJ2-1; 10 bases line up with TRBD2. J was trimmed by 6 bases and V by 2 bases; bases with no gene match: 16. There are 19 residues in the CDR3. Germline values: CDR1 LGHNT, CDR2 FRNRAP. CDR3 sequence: CASGLPTRSGRAEGNEQFF. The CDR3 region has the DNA TGTGCTAGTGGTTTGCCTACACGGAGCGGGAGGGCCGAGGGCAATGAGCAGTTCTTC.

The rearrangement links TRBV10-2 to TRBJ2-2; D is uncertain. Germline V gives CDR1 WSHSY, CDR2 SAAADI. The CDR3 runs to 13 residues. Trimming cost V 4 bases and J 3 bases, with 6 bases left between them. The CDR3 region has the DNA TGCGCCAGCAGTGGACATTACACCGGGGAGCTGTTTTTT. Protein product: CASSGHYTGELFF.

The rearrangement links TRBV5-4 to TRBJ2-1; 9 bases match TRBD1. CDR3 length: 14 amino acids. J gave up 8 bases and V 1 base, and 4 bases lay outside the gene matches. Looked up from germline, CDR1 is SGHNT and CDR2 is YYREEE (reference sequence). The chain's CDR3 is CASSLRTGVDEQFF. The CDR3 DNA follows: TGTGCCAGCAGCTTGAGGACAGGGGTCGATGAGCAGTTCTTC. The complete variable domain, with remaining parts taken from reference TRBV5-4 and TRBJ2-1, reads ETGVTQSPTHLIKTRGQQVTLRCSSQSGHNTVSWYQQALGQGPQFIFQYYREEENGRGNFPPRFSGLQFPNYSSELNVNALELDDSALYLCASSLRTGVDEQFFGPGTRLTVL.

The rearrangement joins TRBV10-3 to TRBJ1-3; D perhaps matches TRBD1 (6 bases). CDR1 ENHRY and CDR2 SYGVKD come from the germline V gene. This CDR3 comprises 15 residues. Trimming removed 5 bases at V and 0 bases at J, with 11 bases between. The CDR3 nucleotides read TGTGCCATCAGTCTAGGACAGCCCTCTGGAAACACCATATATTTT. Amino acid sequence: CAISLGQPSGNTIYF.

The CDR3 region is CASGLGGQGATTEAFF. As DNA, the CDR3 is TGTGCCAGCGGCCTCGGGGGTCAGGGGGCGACGACTGAAGCTTTCTTT. The chain uses TRBV7-8 and TRBJ1-1; 8 bases align to TRBD1. Looked up from germline, CDR1 is SGHVS and CDR2 is FQNEAQ. The CDR3 runs 16 residues. Trimming removed 8 bases from V and 5 bases from J; junction bases left unmatched: 16.